This T cell receptor (beta chain) was recorded in a study of cytomegalovirus exposure and HLA in healthy donors (dated by TCRdb to about 2017). For the study in its entirety: According to an earlier analysis of 587 of the donors, some 180 million T cells yielded 117 million unique TCR beta sequences and approximately 300 Gb of sequence data. Of the approximately 400 genotyped donors, about 80% fell in the genetic ancestry cluster associated with self-reported Caucasian donors. Every discovery cohort repertoire had been produced on one sequencing platform. A later analysis re-examined previously published TCR beta repertoires from just over 650 donors and added high-resolution HLA genotyping to investigate patterns of TCR occurrence. In an earlier analysis of 500 to 650 of the donors, high-throughput TCR beta sequencing was used to judge whether each TCR beta V gene segment behaved as functional or pseudogenic. To predict cytomegalovirus infection status, the study combined high-throughput TCR immunosequencing, statistical association of individual TCRs with disease status, and machine learning. Roughly 5 DR-DQ haplotypes were handled as single units for association and clustering, since linkage in the cohort was strong. The study used immunosequencing to profile the T cell repertoires of approximately 640 subjects and linked those repertoires to cytomegalovirus serostatus. A later genetic analysis took genome-wide SNP genotypes for about 55% of the roughly 700 donors and used that subset as a discovery cohort. An early release covering roughly 600 HLA-typed donors comprised roughly 300 gigabases of sequencing data and 85 million to 100 million unique TCR sequences. The study was designed to test whether signatures of past pathogen exposure could be identified by cataloging public T cell receptors. Typing coverage differed by locus: A, B, C, DRB1 and DQB1 were typed in about 620-630 donors, DQA1 in about 500, DPA1 in roughly 590, and DPB1 in roughly 450. In the later analysis, no new phenotypic data were used to find candidate immune exposures; instead, reliance was placed on TCR beta sequences and their occurrence across donors. In addition to the first cohort of 666 subjects, a separate validation cohort of approximately 120 different subjects was used. Class I and class II HLA loci were covered by the typing at four-digit resolution. Donor age, sex, ethnicity and CMV serostatus were compiled together with the repertoire data. Across about 380 genotyped donors of the cohort, an average of about 240,000 unique TCR beta nucleotide sequences per donor were sequenced, and 15% to 20% of those sequences were non-productive. Summary of the overall study and its limitations: In a later analysis, several top co-occurrence clusters were reported to appear linked to parvovirus B19, influenza, CMV and Epstein-Barr virus. When HLA alleles, especially DR and DQ, strongly co-occurred, TCR associations were difficult to assign to individual alleles. In the study, about 150 TCR beta chains were listed as associated with cytomegalovirus. A further reported finding was that TCR beta sequences accurately predicted the HLA-A and HLA-B alleles for most subjects in the first cohort. The presence/absence analyses assumed that sequencing depth was roughly uniform across donors, and that assumption may not be true. For the cohort, immune exposure information was limited to CMV serostatus. In an earlier analysis of approximately 590 of the donors, most TCR beta V segments appeared in productive rearrangements about 87% or about 30% of the time, broadly matching IMGT annotations. Because HLA typing was unavailable for some donors at each locus, only the typed subset was used in association tests. Because the 87-base-pair reads could not distinguish some IMGT-functional V segments, including TRBV6-2 and TRBV6-3, those segments were excluded. A later genetic analysis reported fewer N-insertions in productive TCRs among donors in an Asian-associated ancestry cluster than the roughly 620-donor mean. A cluster of highly shared sequence variants was judged likely to be a technical artifact of the sequencing pipeline. Compared with equally common non-associated chains, HLA-associated TCR beta chains in a later analysis were more clonally expanded and had lower generation probabilities. While some public TCRs were present in many individuals, most TCR sequences turned up only very rarely across donors. In a later genetic analysis, a missense DCLRE1C variant was associated with V-gene and J-gene trimming of TCR beta chains, and the association was replicated in an independent cohort. In a later analysis, most CMV-associated TCR beta chains were found to appear HLA-restricted, with HLA associations seemingly driven largely by CMV exposure. According to a later analysis, TCR association rates differed among HLA loci, with DRB1 alleles showing the most associated TCRs and HLA-C alleles showing the fewest. The authors suggested that the approach could potentially be generalized to other disease states and immunological phenotypes. The classifier was reported to diagnose cytomegalovirus status with high specificity and sensitivity in both the original and validation cohorts. Correlated functional status among segregating V segments might reflect linkage disequilibrium, but an unknown experimental factor could not be ruled out. Specific HLA alleles were associated with about 17,000 TCR beta sequences at a false discovery rate of 0.05 in a later analysis. The earlier analysis of some 540 of the donors excluded some 16 rarely observed V segments, including chromosome 9 orphons, because counts were too low. In this cohort, only TCR beta chains were sequenced, and detectable features were limited by the absence of alpha or paired-chain data. A few of the identified cytomegalovirus-associated TCR beta chains were confirmed in vitro to be specific for cytomegalovirus antigens.

Libraries were built with the immunoSEQ multiplex PCR assay. A mixture of 60 forward primers for TCR Vbeta segments and 13 reverse primers for TCR Jbeta segments was used in the multiplex PCR. A multiplex PCR assay on genomic DNA amplified the CDR3 region of rearranged TCR beta genes. On the Illumina HiSeq System, the amplified TCR beta libraries were sequenced as 87-base-pair reads. The source study handled its data this way. A later analysis counted about 82 million unique TCR beta chains across the approximately 700 repertoires, and roughly 11 million of these chains were shared by at least two donors. Raw reads were error-corrected and collapsed into unique sequences with a nearest-neighbor algorithm that merged closely related sequences to remove PCR and sequencing errors. Alignment of CDR3 sequences to IMGT reference sequences was used to assign V, D and J gene segments. Each retained sequence needed at least a six-nucleotide match to both a V gene segment and a J gene segment. A rearrangement was called productive if the CDR3 had no stop codons and remained in frame with V and J, and every other rearrangement was called non-productive. Following IMGT convention, CDR3 was defined as the stretch from the second conserved V-encoded cysteine to the conserved J-encoded phenylalanine. In an earlier analysis of just under 600 of the donors, sequences lacking an unambiguous match to a single V gene segment were excluded. In an earlier analysis of some 590 of the donors, a V segment was called functional when productive rearrangements were above 56.7%, and segregating when the standard deviation between donors exceeded 5%. A statistical classification framework was built for diagnosing cytomegalovirus status from the catalog of TCR beta chain sequences. In a later analysis, TCR nucleotide sequences were compared against IMGT/GENE-DB human TR gene sequences so that V and J genes could be assigned. A later analysis assigned CDR3 sequences and most-parsimonious VDJ recombination scenarios with the TCRdist pipeline. A later analysis defined each TCR beta chain by its CDR3 amino acid sequence plus V-gene family, and excluded reads lacking a unique V-gene family. A later analysis removed 550 to 650 highly shared, low-generation-probability nucleotide sequences to deal with suspected cross-contamination and a sequencing artifact. In a later analysis, a clonal expansion index was calculated for each public chain from normalized within-repertoire ranks of inferred template counts. In a later analysis, generation probabilities were computed with a VDJ recombination model fitted to out-of-frame rearrangements, and the resulting probabilities were checked against IGoR. In a later analysis, TCR-TCR, TCR-HLA and TCR-CMV co-occurrence was scored with hypergeometric tests, and a repertoire-size bias correction was applied to TCR pairs. A later analysis estimated false discovery rates by permuting HLA or CMV assignments 20 times. In a later analysis, co-occurring TCRs were grouped using DBSCAN, and TCRdist sequence similarity was added for clustering within HLA-allele-positive subsets. For co-occurrence clustering, repertoires with fewer than 30,000 or more than 120,000 public chains were excluded, along with 5 or 6 repertoires with anomalous nucleotide sharing. TCRdb re-hosts the immuneACCESS table, in-frame sequences only. Its copies lack some clones; in the studies checked, an unresolved V gene accounts for under half of them, and the cause for the rest is not known. D and trimming come from the DNA, and the V and J calls and clone size come from that table. In this sample the table shows approximately 140,000 clones, 78% of which occur a single time. Less than 2% of the sample lies in the top ten.

A distance of 27 bases separates the germline ends of V and J, which lose 6 bases and 1 base respectively. From the germline V gene (reference sequence), CDR1 is LNHDA and CDR2 is SQIVND. The CDR3 runs 19 residues from the cysteine to the phenylalanine. The only DNA kept is the CDR3, 57 bases in frame from the first base. A note on this clone: The target of this receptor is not known. No qualities accompany the bases; no much larger clone lies one base away.

The cohort was made up of approximately 670 healthy bone marrow donors. At the time of sampling, every cohort member was nominally healthy, though immune exposures that went unrecorded were likely present. The donor tested CMV seronegative, placing the donor among the 350 to 400 seronegative members of the cohort. A peripheral blood sample was collected from each donor, and TCR beta sequencing was performed on peripheral blood mononuclear cells. Genomic DNA was extracted from the blood cell samples with the Qiagen DNeasy Blood Extraction Kit. The sequence was collected from a woman under 30 in good health and CMV-seronegative. This sequence uses TRBV19 and TRBJ1-1; the D gene is unclear. Sequenced: PBMCs. The CDR3 protein: CASSFDLGLTLHRNTEAFF. The DNA sequence reads TGTGCCAGTAGCTTCGATCTTGGACTTACCCTCCATCGGAACACTGAAGCTTTCTTT.